This T cell receptor (beta chain) emerged from a study of CD8 T cells in ankylosing spondylitis (dated by TCRdb to between 2016 and 2019). Turning to the overall study: The study set out to find disease-linked TCR variants by profiling T cell receptor beta repertoires in ankylosing spondylitis patients and healthy donors. Samples of peripheral blood were taken, and for ankylosing spondylitis patients, synovial fluid was collected as well. The full study cohort comprised 25 ankylosing spondylitis patients and over 95 healthy donors.

For sequencing, an Illumina HiSeq 2500 was employed. Quantitative 5'-RACE with molecular barcodes was the method used to prepare the TCR beta libraries. The study's processing was this. Disease-linked TCR variants were identified with a new computational method built on a probabilistic model of VDJ rearrangement. In TCRdb, the public reads were trimmed at Q25 with fastp and aligned with MiXCR, with productive beta chains retained. Each entry merges the rows of one CDR3 protein and shows their most common DNA and genes. The V and J calls, along with clone size, are taken from TCRdb and not from the paper's own processing. Recorded for this sample are approximately 300,000 distinct CDR3 sequences; roughly 8% of them occurred a single time. The top ten clones comprise more than 12% of the sample. CDR1 and CDR2 (MNHEY, SVGAGI) derive from the germline V gene. CDR3 length: 16 amino acids, cysteine to phenylalanine. This entry keeps only the CDR3 DNA: 48 bases, framed from base 1. A distance of 14 bases separates the germline ends of V and J, which lose 0 bases and 4 bases respectively.

Note on this clonotype: The target of this receptor is not known. Qualities for individual bases were not recorded, and no much larger clone is one base off.

Overall results and qualifications from the work: The disease-linked clones showed a CD8+ phenotype and occurred at relatively low frequencies in peripheral blood. Some motif variants had previously been reported in the synovial fluid and blood of reactive arthritis patients, which suggests shared mechanisms of disease initiation. The disease-linked clones were reported to be significantly enriched in matched synovial fluid samples from ankylosing spondylitis patients. A TCR beta motif of several highly homologous amino acid variants appeared characteristic of blood from ankylosing spondylitis patients.

Sequencing was done on a sample of blood, either unsorted or a sorted T cell fraction (not recorded which). This receptor chain uses TRBV6-5 and TRBJ2-3; a tentative D call is TRBD1 (6 bases match). This receptor was taken from a male donor with ankylosing spondylitis. The CDR3 here reads CASSYSGGRGPDTQYF. In nucleotides, the sequence is TGTGCCAGCAGTTACTCAGGGGGAAGGGGTCCAGATACGCAGTATTTT.